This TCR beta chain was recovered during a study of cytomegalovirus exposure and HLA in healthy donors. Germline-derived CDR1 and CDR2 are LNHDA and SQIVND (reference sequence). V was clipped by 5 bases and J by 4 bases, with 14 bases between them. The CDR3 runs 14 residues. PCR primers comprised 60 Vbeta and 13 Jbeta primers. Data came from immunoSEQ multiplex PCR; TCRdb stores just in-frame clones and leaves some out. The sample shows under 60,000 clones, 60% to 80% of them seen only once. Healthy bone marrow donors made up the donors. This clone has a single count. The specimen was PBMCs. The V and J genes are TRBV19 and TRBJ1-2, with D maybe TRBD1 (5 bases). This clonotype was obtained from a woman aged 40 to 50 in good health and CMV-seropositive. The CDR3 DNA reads TGTGCCAGTAGTGCTAGACAGAAGACCTATGGCTACACCTTC. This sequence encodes CASSARQKTYGYTF.